The rows below give T cell receptor beta chains drawn from one sample of a study of post-analysis software for immune sequencing data. TCRdb re-called the PCR reads with MiXCR, one entry per CDR3 protein. This table holds about 190,000 distinct CDR3 sequences, 25% to 30% found once. Sequencing used blood. Receptors were obtained from a girl aged 2 to 17 with multiple sclerosis. The CDR3 runs from the conserved cysteine through the conserved F or W. Each record gives: J gene, V gene, CDR3 protein.

>TRBJ2-7|TRBV12-3/TRBV12-4
CASSPNPRRVCYEQYF
>TRBJ2-1|TRBV5-1
CASSLLSPNEQFF
>TRBJ1-2|TRBV19
CASSIGKQGIYGYTF
>TRBJ2-2|TRBV5-1
CASRGQGGTGELFF
>TRBJ2-5|TRBV29-1
CSGAGLAGLGETQYF
>TRBJ1-2|TRBV5-1
CASSLSQGSYGCTF
>TRBJ2-5|TRBV7-2
CASSEAAWISPETQYF
>TRBJ1-2|TRBV6-6
CASSLYGNYGYTF
>TRBJ1-1|TRBV20-1
CSAKGVGTEAFF
>TRBJ2-6|TRBV7-3
CASSYYRGSGANVLTF
>TRBJ2-2|TRBV12-3/TRBV12-4
CASSFNGGGVVGELFF
>TRBJ1-2|TRBV7-9
CASSLITGGEGYTF
>TRBJ2-5|TRBV11-1
CASSFRGASTFQETQYF
>TRBJ2-7|TRBV7-2
CASSFRGEVGLAESYEQYF
>TRBJ2-4|TRBV14
CASSHAVQYF
>TRBJ1-4|TRBV6-5
CASSFGQTNEKLFF
>TRBJ2-3|TRBV29-1
CSVPSGASTDTQYF
>TRBJ2-7|TRBV30
CAWSARPKPYEQYF
>TRBJ2-1|TRBV29-1
CSAHSGTGEFF
>TRBJ1-2|TRBV21-1
CASSLPRGRGVKGYTF
>TRBJ2-1|TRBV5-6
CASSLGGGDRGYNEQFF
>TRBJ2-5|TRBV20-1
CSAPGASGLHLGQYF
>TRBJ1-1|TRBV30
CAWRTQGAKNTEAFF
>TRBJ2-2|TRBV20-1
CSAGDRGEDTGELFF
>TRBJ1-1|TRBV6-1
CASSAGVAEAFF
>TRBJ2-1|TRBV11-1
CASSQWSRHPEQFF
>TRBJ1-2|TRBV9
CASSVGSNYGYTF
>TRBJ2-5|TRBV7-9
CASSPRGSGTRETQYF
>TRBJ1-6|TRBV12-3/TRBV12-4
CASRALDNSPLHF
>TRBJ1-6|TRBV2
CASSGTGFNSPLHF
>TRBJ2-1|TRBV29-1
CSAYRTSKNEQFF
>TRBJ2-7|TRBV9
CASSVQGQTNEQYF
>TRBJ1-4|TRBV18
CASSPSGATEKLFF